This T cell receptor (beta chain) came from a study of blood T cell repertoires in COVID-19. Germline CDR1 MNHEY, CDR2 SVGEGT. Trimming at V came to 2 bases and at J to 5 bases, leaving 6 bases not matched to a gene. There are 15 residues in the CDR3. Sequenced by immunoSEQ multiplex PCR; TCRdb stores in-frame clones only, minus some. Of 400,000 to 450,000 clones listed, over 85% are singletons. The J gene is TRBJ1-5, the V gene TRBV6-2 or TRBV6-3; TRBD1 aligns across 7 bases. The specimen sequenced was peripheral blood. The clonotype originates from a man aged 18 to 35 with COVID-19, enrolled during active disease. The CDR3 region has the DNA TGTGCCAGCAGTTACGGGACAGTTCTTTATCAGCCCCAGCATTTT. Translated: CASSYGTVLYQPQHF.